This TCR beta chain was obtained from a study of blood T cell repertoires in COVID-19. Looked up from germline, CDR1 is KGHSH and CDR2 is LQKENI. V lost 6 bases and J lost 4, with 12 bases in between. The CDR3 spans 14 residues. Method: immunoSEQ multiplex PCR; TCRdb's copy keeps in-frame clones and lacks some. This table has tens of thousands of clones, less than 90% appearing once. This rearrangement joins TRBV18 to TRBJ2-2, with a tentative D call TRBD2 (6 bases). The receptor comes from a human donor in a cohort sampled during active COVID-19. Sequences were obtained from peripheral blood. The CDR3 region is CASSPSGLTGELFF. CDR3 bases: TGTGCCAGCTCCCCCAGCGGGCTCACCGGGGAGCTGTTTTTT.